This T cell receptor (beta chain) was documented in a study of cytomegalovirus exposure and HLA in healthy donors. Whole-study findings and limits: A highly shared variant cluster was judged a likely technical artifact.

Regarding this clone: Its target is not known.

With V trimmed by 4 bases and J by 4 bases, 1 base remained unmatched. Germline assignment: CDR1 LNHDA and CDR2 SQIVND (reference sequence). The CDR3 runs to 13 residues. The PCR ran on 60 Vbeta and 13 Jbeta primers. The method was immunoSEQ multiplex PCR; TCRdb's version includes in-frame clones alone and lacks a portion of them. The data show about 160,000 clones, 68% seen once. The source material was PBMCs. The genes are TRBV19 and TRBJ2-1; TRBD1 agrees at 7 bases. This TCR derives from a woman aged 40-49 years in good health and CMV-seropositive. CDR3 protein: CASSTTGYNEQFF. In DNA, the CDR3 is TGTGCCAGTAGTACGACAGGGTACAATGAGCAGTTCTTC.